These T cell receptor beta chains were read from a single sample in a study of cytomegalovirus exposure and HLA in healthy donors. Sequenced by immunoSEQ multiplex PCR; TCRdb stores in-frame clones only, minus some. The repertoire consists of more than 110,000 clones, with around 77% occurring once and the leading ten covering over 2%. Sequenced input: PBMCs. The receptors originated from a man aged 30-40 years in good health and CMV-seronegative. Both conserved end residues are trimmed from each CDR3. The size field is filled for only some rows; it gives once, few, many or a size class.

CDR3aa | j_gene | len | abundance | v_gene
ASSGQSGSNIQY | TRBJ2-4 | 12 | few | TRBV6-1
ASSIEQGLWNEQF | TRBJ2-1 | 13 | once | TRBV19
ASSETGKETQY | TRBJ2-5 | 11 | once | TRBV6-1
ASSQDNGINQPQH | TRBJ1-5 | 13 | - | TRBV4-1
ASSPQTRAGPVSYEQY | TRBJ2-7 | 16 | - | TRBV7-2
ASSAAGAYEQC | TRBJ2-7 | 11 | few | TRBV6-1
ASGTGLSGNTIY | TRBJ1-3 | 12 | - | TRBV2
ASSAPGTPLTYEQY | TRBJ2-7 | 14 | - | TRBV2
ASSLKYWPGADGYT | TRBJ1-2 | 14 | - | TRBV5-6
ASSQATLAGGYSRSYNEQF | TRBJ2-1 | 19 | - | TRBV4-2
ASSEPGAINTEAF | TRBJ1-1 | 13 | - | TRBV6-1
AIRGQNRYEQY | TRBJ2-7 | 11 | - | TRBV10-3
AISGAGQPQN | TRBJ1-5 | 10 | - | TRBV10-3
ASSQPRRIPSGAVTDTQY | TRBJ2-3 | 18 | - | TRBV4-2
ASSQDPSTGSALH | TRBJ1-6 | 13 | - | TRBV4-1
ASSLAGYSNQPQH | TRBJ1-5 | 13 | - | TRBV5-1
ASSLDVGRAPLH | TRBJ1-6 | 12 | - | TRBV7-9
ASSNRQGAWGEQF | TRBJ2-1 | 13 | - | TRBV6-6
ASTRLAGSNEQF | TRBJ2-1 | 12 | - | TRBV2
ASSVQGYRINEKLF | TRBJ1-4 | 14 | - | TRBV4-1
ASSQGRGGMGYEQY | TRBJ2-7 | 14 | - | TRBV4-1
ASSRTSGGAFETQY | TRBJ2-5 | 14 | - | TRBV5-1
ASSPRQAVNSPLH | TRBJ1-6 | 13 | - | TRBV28
ASSTLRTEAF | TRBJ1-1 | 10 | few | TRBV6-5
ASSYRGGQETQY | TRBJ2-5 | 12 | - | TRBV5-4
ASSSATGTSGKGRTTQY | TRBJ2-5 | 17 | - | TRBV2
ASSDPPGNYGYT | TRBJ1-2 | 12 | - | TRBV6-1
ASSPRDRYEQY | TRBJ2-7 | 11 | - | TRBV7-9
ASVRGYTDTQY | TRBJ2-3 | 11 | - | TRBV2
ASSSLDSYEQY | TRBJ2-7 | 11 | - | TRBV6-1
ASSRSVGRDNEQF | TRBJ2-1 | 13 | few | TRBV5-4
SGRKTEAF | TRBJ1-1 | 8 | once | TRBV20-1
ALRTEAYEQY | TRBJ2-7 | 10 | - | TRBV30
ASSQGNTEAF | TRBJ1-1 | 10 | - | TRBV5-1
ASSEYGVGTGELF | TRBJ2-2 | 13 | - | TRBV2
ASSYRRGEKLF | TRBJ1-4 | 11 | - | TRBV6-5
ASSWDRRSYEQY | TRBJ2-7 | 12 | - | TRBV6-5
ASSLTLWGRETGYTEAF | TRBJ1-1 | 17 | - | TRBV27
ASSDSLLSSYNEQF | TRBJ2-1 | 14 | - | TRBV6-4
ASSFTGQGLYEQY | TRBJ2-7 | 13 | once | TRBV28
ASSDPGQGLANEKLF | TRBJ1-4 | 15 | - | TRBV2
ASSAQGARTEAF | TRBJ1-1 | 12 | few | TRBV27
ASGWSGSGEQF | TRBJ2-1 | 11 | few | TRBV12-5
AWTHFSGANVLT | TRBJ2-6 | 12 | - | TRBV30